These 26 T cell receptor beta chains originate from one sample sequenced in a study of spatial heterogeneity in lung cancer. General study results and limits: Tumoral mutation counts were tracked by counts of expanded intratumoral alpha and beta TCRs.

Noted time point: sample taken at primary tumor resection. Each CDR3 protein is one row after TCRdb ran MiXCR on the 5' RACE reads. The sample contains 15,000 to 20,000 distinct CDR3 sequences, approximately 9.5% of which appear only once. These receptors' antigens are unknown. This sample comprised lung tumor tissue, obtained at surgery. Receptors originate from a female donor with early-stage non-small cell lung cancer.

Concerning this clonotype itself: This beta chain is a stray read from a library made for alpha chains; its abundance is not meaningful. This chain uses TRBV20-1 with TRBJ2-4; 12 positions match TRBD2. Germline V CDR1 and CDR2: DFQATT, SNEGSKA (reference sequence). The CDR3 consists of 16 residues. The V gene end was trimmed by 4 bases and the J gene end by 0 bases; junction bases not matched to a gene: 4. The CDR3 reads CSATRLAGEAKNIQYF. For the CDR3, the DNA is TGCAGTGCTACAAGACTAGCGGGGGAAGCCAAAAACATTCAGTACTTC.

This clonotype was counted only a few times. Being off target in a library aimed at alpha chains, this beta chain has a size of little meaning. This chain joins TRBV20-1 and TRBJ1-5; D uncertain. This CDR3 is 13 amino acids long. CDR1 and CDR2 (germline): DFQATT, SNEGSKA (reference sequence). Trimming removed 3 bases from V and 7 bases from J, with 13 bases in between. CDR3: CSARGSNRQPQHF. The CDR3 coding sequence is TGCAGTGCTAGGGGATCAAATCGGCAGCCCCAGCATTTT.

Note on this clonotype: For a library built for alpha chains, this beta chain is a stray read; little rests on its size. This chain connects TRBV20-1 to TRBJ1-4, with D hard to call. V dropped 2 bases and J dropped 8 bases, with 18 bases sitting between them. The CDR3 has 15 amino acids. CDR1 and CDR2 (germline): DFQATT, SNEGSKA (reference sequence). The CDR3 coding sequence is TGCAGTGCTAGACCCCCCCAGCGCGGGTTAGAAAAACTGTTTTTT. It codes for CSARPPQRGLEKLFF.

In this sample, this clonotype turned up many times. For a library built for alpha chains, this beta chain is a stray read; little rests on its size. The chain couples TRBV6-6 to TRBJ2-5; possible D gene TRBD2, 5 bases. This CDR3 region has 13 residues. The germline V gene has CDR1 MNHNY and CDR2 SVGAGI (reference sequence). Trimming took off 2 bases at V and 5 bases at J, with 9 bases between the two ends. The CDR3 loop is CASSYGSGETQYF. DNA for the CDR3: TGTGCCAGCAGTTACGGGAGTGGGGAGACCCAGTACTTC.

This clonotype was recorded many times. Since it is a stray read in a library aimed at alpha chains, this beta chain has a size that is not meaningful. The chain is built from TRBV28 and TRBJ2-3; D is unclear. CDR1 and CDR2 from the germline V gene are MDHEN and SYDVKM. The V end was cut by 1 base, the J end by 2 bases, with 13 bases between. This CDR3 spans 16 amino acids. The CDR3 DNA follows: TGTGCCAGCAGTTTATCATCCGGACCTTACACAGATACGCAGTATTTT. Its protein product is CASSLSSGPYTDTQYF.

This clonotype was detected only a few times. This beta chain is a stray read from a library made for alpha chains; its abundance is not meaningful. The chain recombines TRBV7-2 with TRBJ2-7; D unclear. Trimming pared 1 base from V and 7 bases from J, leaving 14 bases between. CDR3 length: 14 amino acids. Germline CDR1 and CDR2: SGHTA and FQGNSA. DNA for the CDR3: TGTGCCAGCAGCTTAGAAGTTTACGTCAGTGAGCAGTACTTC. This encodes CASSLEVYVSEQYF.

Only a few counts were recorded for this clonotype. Being off target in a library aimed at alpha chains, this beta chain has a size of little meaning. The chain is built from TRBV15 and TRBJ1-5, with a weak D call TRBD1 (5 bases). The CDR3 totals 15 residues. Germline CDR1 and CDR2: LNHNV and YYDKDF (reference sequence). V was pared by 1 base and J by 8 bases, with 15 bases between. The CDR3 DNA reads TGTGCCACCAGCAGAGTAGGGGCAGAGGAGAAGCCCCAGCATTTT. Translation gives CATSRVGAEEKPQHF.

Of note for this clonotype: This beta chain is an unintended read in a library built for alpha chains; its size means little. The chain employs TRBV5-6 and TRBJ1-2, with D hard to call. Germline CDR1 reads SGHDT; CDR2 reads YYEEEE. This CDR3 has 16 residues. Trimming cost V 0 bases and J 4 bases, with 16 bases left between them. As DNA, the CDR3 is TGTGCCAGCAGCTTGGCCAAGGCAGGAAGGATCTATGGCTACACCTTC. It yields the protein CASSLAKAGRIYGYTF.

The sample holds one count of this clonotype. This beta chain is an off-target read within a library intended for alpha chains, so its frequency means little. The CDR3 loop reads CASSSSGFGNYGYTF. The CDR3 DNA reads TGTGCCAGCAGCTCGTCAGGGTTTGGAAACTATGGCTACACCTTC. The chain combines TRBV5-4 with TRBJ1-2, with D maybe TRBD1 (5 bases). The CDR3 is 15 amino acids. Deletions cut 3 bases from V and 2 bases from J, with 14 bases between. Germline V gene lookup returns CDR1 SGHNT and CDR2 YYREEE (reference sequence).

This clonotype was counted at least ten times. The library was prepared for alpha chains; this beta chain is a stray read, so its frequency means little. V gene TRBV29-1 combines with J gene TRBJ2-3, with D uncertain. CDR1 SQVTM and CDR2 ANQGSEA come from the germline V gene. V was clipped by 0 bases and J by 6 bases, with 7 bases between them. There are 12 residues in the CDR3. The CDR3 is CSVEEGGDTQYF. DNA of the CDR3: TGCAGCGTTGAAGAGGGCGGTGATACGCAGTATTTT.

This clonotype turned up a few times. Because the library targeted alpha chains, this beta chain is an off-target read whose size means little. CDR3 in amino acids: CAISESRGTGGDTQYF. CDR3 nucleotide sequence: TGTGCCATCAGTGAGTCTCGGGGGACGGGGGGAGATACGCAGTATTTT. This rearrangement joins TRBV10-3 to TRBJ2-3; 7 bases are shared with TRBD2. CDR3 length: 16 amino acids. Germline-derived CDR1 and CDR2 are ENHRY and SYGVKD. V was pared by 0 bases and J by 5 bases, with 8 bases of the junction left unmatched.

This clonotype was recorded many times. This beta chain was picked up by a library intended for alpha chains and is off target, so its count carries little meaning. The CDR3 sequence is CASTTTGTGAGGKNIQYF. The CDR3 bases are TGTGCCAGCACCACAACCGGGACAGGGGCAGGAGGCAAAAACATTCAGTACTTC. The chain has TRBV27 and TRBJ2-4; 10 nucleotides line up with TRBD1. V shed 7 bases and J 3 bases; nucleotides not matched to a gene: 15. There are 18 residues in the CDR3. The germline V gene encodes CDR1 MNHEY and CDR2 SMNVEV (reference sequence).

Note on this clonotype: This beta chain slipped into a library made for alpha chains as a stray read, so its size is not meaningful. This sequence joins TRBV6-2 or TRBV6-3 and TRBJ1-5; D may be TRBD1 (5 bases). With 5 bases removed from V and 7 bases from J, the gap between germline ends came to 15 bases. In germline, CDR1 is MNHEY, CDR2 SVGEGT. This CDR3 comprises 14 residues. The CDR3 is CASSPRDRPQPQHF. The CDR3 nucleotides are TGTGCCAGCAGTCCCCGGGACCGACCACAGCCCCAGCATTTT.

Concerning this clonotype itself: This beta chain is off target for a library built for alpha chains, so its abundance means little. J is TRBJ2-4 and V is TRBV7-2; a weak D match, TRBD1 (5 bases). This CDR3 is built from 15 residues. Between the trimmed V and J ends, which lost 5 bases and 9 bases, there was a span of 20 bases. Germline values: CDR1 SGHTA, CDR2 FQGNSA. The CDR3 DNA sequence: TGTGCCAGCAGCCCAGGGTCTCAGATGTCAGGCATTCAGTACTTC. This sequence encodes CASSPGSQMSGIQYF.

This clonotype was seen repeatedly, ten times or more. A library prepared for alpha chains yielded this beta chain as an off-target read; its size is of little meaning. The rearrangement links TRBV19 to TRBJ2-6, with D perhaps matching TRBD2 (5 bases). The CDR3 totals 15 residues. V was cut by 3 bases and J by 2 bases, with 8 bases left in between. Germline V gene lookup returns CDR1 LNHDA and CDR2 SQIVND (reference sequence). The CDR3 reads CASSIRRAGANVLTF. The CDR3 coding sequence is TGTGCCAGTAGTATCAGGCGGGCTGGGGCCAACGTCCTGACTTTC.

This clonotype was observed at least ten times. Found in a library prepared for alpha chains, this beta chain is an off-target read, and its abundance has little meaning. This chain uses TRBV5-1 with TRBJ1-6, with D unresolved. The V end was cut by 0 bases, the J end by 10 bases, with 5 bases between. Germline V lookup: CDR1 SGHRS, CDR2 YFSETQ. This CDR3 is built from 12 residues. Written as DNA, the CDR3 is TGCGCCAGCAGCTTGGAGGCCTCACCCCTCCACTTT. This encodes CASSLEASPLHF.

This clonotype was seen more than once but under ten times. This beta chain is an unintended read in a library built for alpha chains; its size means little. The chain uses TRBV20-1 and TRBJ1-2; 9 bases are a match to TRBD1. The germline gives CDR1 DFQATT, CDR2 SNEGSKA (reference sequence). The CDR3 runs 12 residues. The CDR3 DNA is TGCACCACAGGGGGCGAGAACTATGGCTACACCTTC. This encodes CTTGGENYGYTF.

Details on this clonotype: In a library made to pick up alpha chains, this beta chain is a stray read with a size that means little. The V gene is TRBV7-2, the J gene TRBJ2-1; weak D call: TRBD1 (5 bases). This CDR3 is built from 14 residues. Deletions cut 4 bases from V and 3 bases from J, with 10 bases between. Germline V lookup: CDR1 SGHTA, CDR2 FQGNSA. The CDR3 nucleotides read TGTGCCAGCAGCTCGCCGACAGACTACAATGAGCAGTTCTTC. This encodes CASSSPTDYNEQFF. Supplemented by reference TRBV7-2 and TRBJ2-1, the full variable domain reads GAGVSQSPSNKVTEKGKDVELRCDPISGHTALYWYRQSLGQGLEFLIYFQGNSAPDKSGLPSDRFSAERTGGSVSTLTIQRTQQEDSAVYLCASSSPTDYNEQFFGPGTRLTVL.

Remarks on this clonotype: This beta chain is an unintended read in a library built for alpha chains; its size means little. The chain is built from TRBV6-2 or TRBV6-3 and TRBJ2-2, with D uncertain. The germline V and J ends were trimmed by 2 bases and 3 bases, with 4 bases remaining between them. The germline V gene has CDR1 MNHEY and CDR2 SVGEGT. The CDR3 length is 13 residues. This chain's CDR3 is CASSYRDTGELFF. Written as DNA, the CDR3 is TGTGCCAGCAGTTACAGGGACACCGGGGAGCTGTTTTTT.

This clonotype was recorded at least ten times. This beta chain is off target for a library built for alpha chains, so its abundance means little. The chain couples TRBV7-9 to TRBJ1-2; unclear D gene. The CDR3 extends over 14 amino acids. V gave up 1 base and J gave up 4 bases, with 10 bases separating them. From germline, CDR1 is SEHNR and CDR2 FQNEAQ (reference sequence). The CDR3 is CASSLDGRIYGYTF. The CDR3 DNA follows: TGTGCCAGCAGCTTAGACGGGCGGATCTATGGCTACACCTTC.

By share, this clonotype ranks as medium-sized (0.01 to 0.1%). Little can be read into the size of this beta chain, an off-target read in a library designed for alpha chains. The chain employs TRBV10-3 and TRBJ1-3; no definite D call. The germline V gene encodes CDR1 ENHRY and CDR2 SYGVKD. This CDR3 region has 16 residues. Trimming took 5 bases from V and 4 from J, leaving 18 bases between them. CDR3 nucleotides: TGTGCCATCAGTCCTGTGGACGCAAAGACCGGAAACACCATATATTTT. Its protein product is CAISPVDAKTGNTIYF.

Of note for this clonotype: This beta chain lies outside the target of a library built for alpha chains; its clone size means little. This chain connects TRBV24-1 to TRBJ2-6; D is perhaps TRBD1 or TRBD2 (6 bases each). V lost 4 bases, J lost 3 bases, and 9 bases lay in between. The germline V gene encodes CDR1 KGHDR and CDR2 SFDVKD. There are 15 residues in the CDR3. The CDR3 DNA reads as TGTGCCACCAGTGAGGGGGGCGTTGGGGCCAACGTCCTGACTTTC. Translated, it gives CATSEGGVGANVLTF.

This clonotype was counted ten times or more. As an off-target read in a library built for alpha chains, this beta chain has a frequency of little significance. The chain carries TRBV6-2 or TRBV6-3 and TRBJ2-7; a weak D match, TRBD2 (6 bases). The CDR3 spans 13 residues. Trimming removed 4 bases from V and 0 bases from J, with 7 bases in between. Germline-derived CDR1 and CDR2 are MNHEY and SVGEGT. CDR3 residues: CASSWTTSYEQYF. In DNA form, the CDR3 reads TGTGCCAGCAGTTGGACTACCTCCTACGAGCAGTACTTC.

This clonotype was counted a single time. This beta chain slipped into a library made for alpha chains as a stray read, so its size is not meaningful. The V and J genes are TRBV6-5 and TRBJ1-3; perhaps TRBD1 as D (5 bases). CDR3 length: 17 amino acids. V was shortened by 5 bases and J by 0 bases, with 17 bases between the two germline ends. Germline V lookup: CDR1 MNHEY, CDR2 SVGAGI. CDR3: CASSRQPGLTSGNTIYF. DNA for the CDR3: TGTGCCAGCAGTCGGCAACCGGGACTAACCTCTGGAAACACCATATATTTT.

This clonotype has at least ten counts. The size of this beta chain means little, since it is a stray read in a library made for alpha chains. CDR3 nucleotide sequence: TGCAGCGTCTCAGGGAAATTGGGCTCCTACGAGCAGTACTTC. This gives the protein CSVSGKLGSYEQYF. The chain recombines TRBV29-1 with TRBJ2-7, with D possibly being TRBD1 (5 bases). The CDR3 length is 14 residues. V gave up 6 bases and J gave up 0 bases, with 15 bases separating them. CDR1 is SQVTM, CDR2 ANQGSEA, per germline.

Turning to this clonotype: Since it is a stray read in a library aimed at alpha chains, this beta chain has a size that is not meaningful. CDR3 nucleotide sequence: TGCAGTGCCGCAGACAGCGCGAACACCGGGGAGCTGTTTTTT. Its translation: CSAADSANTGELFF. The genes are TRBV20-1 and TRBJ2-2; a weak D match, TRBD1 (5 bases). Germline assignment: CDR1 DFQATT and CDR2 SNEGSKA (reference sequence). CDR3 size: 14 residues. V was pared by 6 bases and J by 0 bases, with 11 bases between.